This paragraph reports one T cell receptor (beta chain). The antigen is undetermined. The germline V gene encodes CDR1 KGHSH and CDR2 LQKENI. Trimming removed 9 bases from V and 8 bases from J; junction bases left unmatched: 15. This CDR3 region has 16 residues. Sequencing was performed with immunoSEQ multiplex PCR; in TCRdb, only in-frame clones are kept and a portion is missing. The sample lists approximately 1.4 million clones, 95% to 99% occurring once. Donors were healthy HIV-negative adults without recent acute infections or vaccinations. Donors, without exception, were Caucasian adults residing in Nashville, Tennessee. The data were taken from a study of shared clonotypes between healthy human individuals. Study-level findings and limits: The study found approximately 5% of naive CD4 clonotypes shared across a few donors. Donor clonotype sharing was expected to depend on sequencing depth.

The material sequenced was naive CD4+ T cells sorted from blood. This sample's subset: CD45RA+ positively selected. The chain combines TRBV18 with TRBJ2-1; 11 nucleotides match TRBD1. The TCR comes from a man aged 25 to 40 in good health. CDR3 coding DNA: TGTGCCAGTTCGTCGTCAGCGGGACAGGGGGTGGATGAGCAGTTCTTC. It encodes CASSSSAGQGVDEQFF.